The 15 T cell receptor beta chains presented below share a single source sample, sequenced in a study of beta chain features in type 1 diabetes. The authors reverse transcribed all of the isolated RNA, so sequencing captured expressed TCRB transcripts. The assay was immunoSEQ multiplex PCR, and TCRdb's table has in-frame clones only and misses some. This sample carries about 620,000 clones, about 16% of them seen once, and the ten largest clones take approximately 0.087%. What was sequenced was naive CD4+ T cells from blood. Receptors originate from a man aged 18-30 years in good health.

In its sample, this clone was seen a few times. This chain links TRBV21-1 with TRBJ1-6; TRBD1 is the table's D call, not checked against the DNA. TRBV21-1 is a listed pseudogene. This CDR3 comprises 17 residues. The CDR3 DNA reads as TGTGCCAGCAGCAGAGGGGGACAGGGGGTTTTTGGTTCACCCCTCCACTTT. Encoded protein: CASSRGGQGVFGSPLHF.

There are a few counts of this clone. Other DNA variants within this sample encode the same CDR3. CDR3 nucleotide sequence: TGCAGTGCTAGTGACGGCTATGGCTACACCTTC. This codes for CSASDGYGYTF. The rearrangement uses TRBV20-1 and TRBJ1-2; D gene uncertain. V lost 3 bases and J 4 bases, leaving 6 bases between the germline ends. Germline CDR1 is DFQATT and CDR2 is SNEGSKA (reference sequence). The CDR3 extends over 11 amino acids.

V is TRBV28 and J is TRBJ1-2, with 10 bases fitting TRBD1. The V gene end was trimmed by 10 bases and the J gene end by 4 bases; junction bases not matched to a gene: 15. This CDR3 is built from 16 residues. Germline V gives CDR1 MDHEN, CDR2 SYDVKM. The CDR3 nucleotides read TGTGCCACTACCGCCCTCGGGACAGGGGAGGTCTATGGCTACACCTTC. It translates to CATTALGTGEVYGYTF.

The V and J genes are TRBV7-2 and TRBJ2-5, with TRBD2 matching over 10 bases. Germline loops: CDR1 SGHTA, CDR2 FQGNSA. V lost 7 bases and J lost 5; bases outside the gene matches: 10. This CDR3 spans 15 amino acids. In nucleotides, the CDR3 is TGTGCCAGCAACACAGCGGGGGGGCCCTGGGAGACCCAGTACTTC. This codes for CASNTAGGPWETQYF.

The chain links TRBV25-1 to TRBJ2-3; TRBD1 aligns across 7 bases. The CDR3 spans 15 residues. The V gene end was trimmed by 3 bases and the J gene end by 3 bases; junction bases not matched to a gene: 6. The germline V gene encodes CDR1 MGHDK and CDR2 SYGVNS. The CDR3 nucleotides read TGTGCCAGCAGTGACGACAGGGTGGGGACAGATACGCAGTATTTT. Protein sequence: CASSDDRVGTDTQYF.

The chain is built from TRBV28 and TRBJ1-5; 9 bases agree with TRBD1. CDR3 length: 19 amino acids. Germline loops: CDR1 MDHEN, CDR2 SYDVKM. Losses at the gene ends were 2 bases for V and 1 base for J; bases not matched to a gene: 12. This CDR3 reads CASSLKGTGSGRSNQPQHF. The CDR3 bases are TGTGCCAGCAGTTTAAAAGGGACAGGGAGCGGTAGGAGCAATCAGCCCCAGCATTTT.

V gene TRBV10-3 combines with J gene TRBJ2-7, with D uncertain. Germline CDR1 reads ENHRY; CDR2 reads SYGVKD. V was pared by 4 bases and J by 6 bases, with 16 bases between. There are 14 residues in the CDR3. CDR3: CAISVGLGPTEQYF. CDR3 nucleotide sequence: TGTGCCATCAGTGTGGGCCTAGGTCCTACCGAGCAGTACTTC.

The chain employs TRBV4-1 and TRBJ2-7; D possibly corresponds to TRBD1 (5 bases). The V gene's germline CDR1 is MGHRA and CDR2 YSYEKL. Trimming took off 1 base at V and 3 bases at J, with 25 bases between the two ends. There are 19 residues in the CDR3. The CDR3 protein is CASSQGGGRRQISNYEQYF. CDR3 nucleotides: TGCGCCAGCAGCCAAGGTGGTGGAAGGCGACAGATCAGTAACTACGAGCAGTACTTC.

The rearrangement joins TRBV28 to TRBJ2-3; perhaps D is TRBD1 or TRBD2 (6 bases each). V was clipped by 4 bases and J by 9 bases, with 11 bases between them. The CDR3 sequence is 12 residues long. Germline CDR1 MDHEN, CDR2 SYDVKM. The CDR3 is CASSSTGRTQYF. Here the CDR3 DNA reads TGTGCCAGCAGTTCAACAGGGAGGACGCAGTATTTT.

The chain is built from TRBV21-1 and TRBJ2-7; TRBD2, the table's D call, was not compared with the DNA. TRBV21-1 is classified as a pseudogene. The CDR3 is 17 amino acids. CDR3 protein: CASSIPLGWGGGYEQYF. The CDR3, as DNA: TGTGCCAGCAGCATCCCCCTAGGCTGGGGGGGAGGCTACGAGCAGTACTTC.

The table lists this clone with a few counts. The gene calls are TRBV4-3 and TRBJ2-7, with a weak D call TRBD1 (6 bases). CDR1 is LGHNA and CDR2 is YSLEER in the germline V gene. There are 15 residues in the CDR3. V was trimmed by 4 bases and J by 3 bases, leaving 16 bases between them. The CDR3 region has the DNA TGCGCCAGCAGCCTAGCCACAACACAGGGCTACGAGCAGTACTTC. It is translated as CASSLATTQGYEQYF.

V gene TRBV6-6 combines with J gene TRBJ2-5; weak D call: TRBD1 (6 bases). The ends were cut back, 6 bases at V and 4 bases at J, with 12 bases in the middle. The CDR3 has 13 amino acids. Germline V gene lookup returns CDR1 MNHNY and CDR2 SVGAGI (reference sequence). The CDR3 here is CASSRGTIETQYF. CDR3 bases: TGTGCCAGCAGCCGTGGGACAATAGAGACCCAGTACTTC.

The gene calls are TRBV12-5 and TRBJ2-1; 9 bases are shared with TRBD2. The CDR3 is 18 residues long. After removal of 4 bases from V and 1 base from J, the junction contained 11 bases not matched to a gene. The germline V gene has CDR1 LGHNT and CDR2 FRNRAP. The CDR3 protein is CASGSSLTSGLSYNEQFF. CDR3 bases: TGTGCTAGTGGTTCCTCACTGACTAGCGGTCTTTCCTACAATGAGCAGTTCTTC.

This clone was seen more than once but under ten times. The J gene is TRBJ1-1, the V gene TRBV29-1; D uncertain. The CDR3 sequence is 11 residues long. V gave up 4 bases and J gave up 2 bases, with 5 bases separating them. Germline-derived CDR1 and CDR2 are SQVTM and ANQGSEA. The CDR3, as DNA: TGCAGCGTTGCCTTTAACACTGAAGCTTTCTTT. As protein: CSVAFNTEAFF.

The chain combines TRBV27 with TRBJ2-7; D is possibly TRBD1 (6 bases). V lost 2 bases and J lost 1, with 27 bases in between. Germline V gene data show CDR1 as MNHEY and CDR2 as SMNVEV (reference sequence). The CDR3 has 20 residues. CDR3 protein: CASSLTTIRTANDLSYEQYF. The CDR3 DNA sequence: TGTGCCAGCAGTTTAACTACAATTCGGACAGCCAACGATCTATCCTACGAGCAGTACTTC.